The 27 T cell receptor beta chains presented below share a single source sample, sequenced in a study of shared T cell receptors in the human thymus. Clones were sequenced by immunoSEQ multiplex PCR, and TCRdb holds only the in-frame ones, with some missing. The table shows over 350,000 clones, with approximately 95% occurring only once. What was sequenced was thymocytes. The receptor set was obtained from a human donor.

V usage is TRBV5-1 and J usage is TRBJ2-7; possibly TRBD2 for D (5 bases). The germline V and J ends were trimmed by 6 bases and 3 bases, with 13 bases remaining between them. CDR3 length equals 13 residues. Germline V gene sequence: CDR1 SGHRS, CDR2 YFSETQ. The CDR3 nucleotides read TGCGCCAGCACCACTCGGACTGGCTACGAGCAGTACTTC. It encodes CASTTRTGYEQYF.

For the CDR3, the DNA is TGTGCCAGCAGTCTTAAGAGGGGGCCCACTGAAGCTTTCTTT. It translates to CASSLKRGPTEAFF. The rearrangement uses TRBV28 and TRBJ1-1, with 7 bases lining up with TRBD1. V was clipped by 5 bases and J by 4 bases; unmatched bases: 7. CDR1 is MDHEN, CDR2 SYDVKM, per germline. The CDR3 is 14 residues long.

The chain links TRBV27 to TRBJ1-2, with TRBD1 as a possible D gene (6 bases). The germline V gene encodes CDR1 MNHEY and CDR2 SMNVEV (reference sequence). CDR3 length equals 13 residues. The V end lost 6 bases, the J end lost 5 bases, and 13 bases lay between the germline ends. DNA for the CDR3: TGTGCCAGCAGCCGGGGGCCGGGTTATGGCTACACCTTC. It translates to CASSRGPGYGYTF.

The CDR3 DNA sequence: TGTGCCAGTAGTAAGGGACTAGACAATGAGCAGTTCTTC. Amino acid sequence: CASSKGLDNEQFF. The gene calls are TRBV19 and TRBJ2-1; TRBD2 agrees at 8 bases. Germline trimming cut 4 bases from V and 5 bases from J; bases unmatched to any gene: 1. Per the germline V gene, CDR1 is LNHDA and CDR2 is SQIVND (reference sequence). The CDR3 totals 13 residues.

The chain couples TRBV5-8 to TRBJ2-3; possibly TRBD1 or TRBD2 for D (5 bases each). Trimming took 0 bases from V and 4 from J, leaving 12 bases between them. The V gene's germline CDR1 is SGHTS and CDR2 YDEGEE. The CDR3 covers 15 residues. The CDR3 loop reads CASSLGGAGSDTQYF. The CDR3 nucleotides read TGTGCCAGCAGCTTGGGAGGGGCAGGTTCAGATACGCAGTATTTT.

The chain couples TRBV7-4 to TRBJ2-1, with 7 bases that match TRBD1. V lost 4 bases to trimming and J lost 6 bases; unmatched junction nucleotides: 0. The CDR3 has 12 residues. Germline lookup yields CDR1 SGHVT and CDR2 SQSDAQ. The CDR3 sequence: CASSWDSNEQFF. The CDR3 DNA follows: TGTGCCAGCAGCTGGGACAGCAATGAGCAGTTCTTC. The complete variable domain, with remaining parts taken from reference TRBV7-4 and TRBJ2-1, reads GAGVSQSPRYKVAKRGRDVALRCDSISGHVTLYWYRQTLGQGSEVLTYSQSDAQRDKSGRPSGRFSAERPERSVSTLKIQRTEQGDSAVYLCASSWDSNEQFFGPGTRLTVL.

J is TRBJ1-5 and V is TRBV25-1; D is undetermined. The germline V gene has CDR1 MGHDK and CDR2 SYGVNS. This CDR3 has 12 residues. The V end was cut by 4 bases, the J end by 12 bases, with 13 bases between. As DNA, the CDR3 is TGTGCCAGCAGTGGAATACGGACCCACCAGCATTTT. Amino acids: CASSGIRTHQHF. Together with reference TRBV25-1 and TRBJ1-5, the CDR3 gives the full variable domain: EADIYQTPRYLVIGTGKKITLECSQTMGHDKMYWYQQDPGMELHLIHYSYGVNSTEKGDLSSESTVSRIRTEHFPLTLESARPSHTSQYLCASSGIRTHQHFGDGTRLSIL.

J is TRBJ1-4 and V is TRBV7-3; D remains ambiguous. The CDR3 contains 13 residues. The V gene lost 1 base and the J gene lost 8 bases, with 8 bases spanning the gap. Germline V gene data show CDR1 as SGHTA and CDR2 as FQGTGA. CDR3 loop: CASSLRVGEKLFF. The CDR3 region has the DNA TGTGCCAGCAGCTTAAGGGTGGGGGAAAAACTGTTTTTT.

The CDR3 nucleotides read TGTGCCAGCAGCTACCGGGACAGGAACCACAATGAGCAGTTCTTC. This sequence encodes CASSYRDRNHNEQFF. The chain has TRBV5-4 and TRBJ2-1; 8 bases map to TRBD1. The germline V gene has CDR1 SGHNT and CDR2 YYREEE (reference sequence). This CDR3 is 15 amino acids long. The V segment lost 3 bases and the J segment 5 bases; nucleotides outside the gene matches: 7.

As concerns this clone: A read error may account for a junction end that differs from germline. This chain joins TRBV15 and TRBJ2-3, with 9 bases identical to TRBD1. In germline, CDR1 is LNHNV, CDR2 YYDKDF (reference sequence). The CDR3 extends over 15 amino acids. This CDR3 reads CAARTRDRDTDTQYF. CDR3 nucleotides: TGTGCCGCCAGGACCCGGGACAGGGACACAGATACGCAGTATTTT. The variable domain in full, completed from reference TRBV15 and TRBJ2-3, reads DAMVIQNPRYQVTQFGKPVTLSCSQTLNHNVMYWYQQKSSQAPKLLFHYYDKDFNNEADTPDNFQSRRPNTSFCFLDIRSPGLGDTAMYLCAARTRDRDTDTQYFGPGTRLTVL.

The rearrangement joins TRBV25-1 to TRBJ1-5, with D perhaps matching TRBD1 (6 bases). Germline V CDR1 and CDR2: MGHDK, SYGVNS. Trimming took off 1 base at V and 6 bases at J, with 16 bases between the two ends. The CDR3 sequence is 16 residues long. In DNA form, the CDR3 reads TGTGCCAGCAGTGAATCGGGCAGGGGAACGGGTCAGCCCCAGCATTTT. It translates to CASSESGRGTGQPQHF. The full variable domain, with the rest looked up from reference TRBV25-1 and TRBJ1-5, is EADIYQTPRYLVIGTGKKITLECSQTMGHDKMYWYQQDPGMELHLIHYSYGVNSTEKGDLSSESTVSRIRTEHFPLTLESARPSHTSQYLCASSESGRGTGQPQHFGDGTRLSIL.

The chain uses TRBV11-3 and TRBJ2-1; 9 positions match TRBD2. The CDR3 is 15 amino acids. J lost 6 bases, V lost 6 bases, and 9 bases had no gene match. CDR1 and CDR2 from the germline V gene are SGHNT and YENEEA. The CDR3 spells CASSRIAGVSNEQFF. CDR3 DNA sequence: TGTGCCAGCAGTAGGATAGCGGGAGTTTCCAATGAGCAGTTCTTC.

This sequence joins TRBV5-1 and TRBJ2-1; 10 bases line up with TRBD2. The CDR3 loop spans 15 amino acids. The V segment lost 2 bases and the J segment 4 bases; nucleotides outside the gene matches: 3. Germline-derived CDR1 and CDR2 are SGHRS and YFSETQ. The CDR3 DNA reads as TGCGCCAGCAGCTTCGGACTAGCGGATTACAATGAGCAGTTCTTC. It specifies CASSFGLADYNEQFF.

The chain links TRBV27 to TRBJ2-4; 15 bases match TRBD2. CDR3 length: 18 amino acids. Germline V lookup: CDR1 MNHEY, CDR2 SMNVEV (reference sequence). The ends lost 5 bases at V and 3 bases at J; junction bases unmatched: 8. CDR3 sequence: CASSTRTSGRGIKNIQYF. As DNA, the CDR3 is TGTGCCAGCAGTACCAGGACTAGCGGGAGGGGAATCAAAAACATTCAGTACTTC.

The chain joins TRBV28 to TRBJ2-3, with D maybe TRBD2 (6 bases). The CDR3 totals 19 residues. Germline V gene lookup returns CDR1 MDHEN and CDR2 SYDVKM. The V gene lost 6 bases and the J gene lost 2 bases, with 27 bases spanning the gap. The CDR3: CASSPQGSGEDQTTDTQYF. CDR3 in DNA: TGTGCCAGCAGCCCTCAGGGTTCGGGGGAGGACCAAACCACAGATACGCAGTATTTT.

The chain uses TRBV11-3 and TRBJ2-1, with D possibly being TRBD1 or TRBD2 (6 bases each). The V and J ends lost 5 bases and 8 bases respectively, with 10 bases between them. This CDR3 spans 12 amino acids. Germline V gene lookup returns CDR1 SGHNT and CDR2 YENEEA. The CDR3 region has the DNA TGTGCCAGCAGCAAAGGGGGGCATGAGCAGTTCTTC. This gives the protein CASSKGGHEQFF.

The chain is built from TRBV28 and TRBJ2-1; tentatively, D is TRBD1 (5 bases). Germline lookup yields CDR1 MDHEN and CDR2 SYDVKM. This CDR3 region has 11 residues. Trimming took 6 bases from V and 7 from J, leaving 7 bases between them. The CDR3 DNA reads TGTGCCAGCAGGGGGCGGAATGAGCAGTTCTTC. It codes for CASRGRNEQFF.

The CDR3 DNA reads as TGTGCCAGCTCGCCCCGAACAAGCCAAGAGACCCAGTACTTC. It translates to CASSPRTSQETQYF. V usage is TRBV6-1 and J usage is TRBJ2-5, with no clear D. Trimming removed 8 bases at V and 1 base at J, with 14 bases between. The CDR3 sequence is 14 residues long. Per germline, CDR1 MNHNS and CDR2 SASEGT.

CDR3 bases: TGTGCCAGCAGCTTCCCCGGTGGGGACAGCCCCTACGAGCAGTACTTC. Translated, it gives CASSFPGGDSPYEQYF. The chain employs TRBV7-8 and TRBJ2-7; 7 bases align to TRBD1. Germline CDR1 and CDR2: SGHVS and FQNEAQ. J lost 2 bases, V lost 3 bases, and 10 bases had no gene match. This CDR3 contains 16 residues.

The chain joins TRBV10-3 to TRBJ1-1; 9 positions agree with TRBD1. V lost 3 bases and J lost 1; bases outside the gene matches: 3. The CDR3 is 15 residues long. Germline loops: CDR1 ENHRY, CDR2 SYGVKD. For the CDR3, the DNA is TGTGCCATCAGTGAACCGGACAGGGGGAACACTGAAGCTTTCTTT. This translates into CAISEPDRGNTEAFF.

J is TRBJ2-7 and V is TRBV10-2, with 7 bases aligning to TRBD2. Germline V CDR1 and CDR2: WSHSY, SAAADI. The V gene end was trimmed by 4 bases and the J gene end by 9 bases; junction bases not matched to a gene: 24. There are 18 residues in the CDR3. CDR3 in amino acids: CASSGWLFAGALKSGQYF. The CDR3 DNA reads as TGCGCCAGCAGTGGCTGGCTGTTTGCGGGAGCATTAAAATCGGGGCAGTACTTC.

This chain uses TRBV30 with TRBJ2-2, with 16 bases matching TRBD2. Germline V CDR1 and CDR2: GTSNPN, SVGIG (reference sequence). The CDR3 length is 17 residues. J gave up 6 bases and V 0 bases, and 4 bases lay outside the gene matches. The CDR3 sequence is CAWSVAGTSGRAGELFF. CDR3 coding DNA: TGTGCCTGGAGTGTAGCCGGGACTAGCGGGAGGGCCGGGGAGCTGTTTTTT.

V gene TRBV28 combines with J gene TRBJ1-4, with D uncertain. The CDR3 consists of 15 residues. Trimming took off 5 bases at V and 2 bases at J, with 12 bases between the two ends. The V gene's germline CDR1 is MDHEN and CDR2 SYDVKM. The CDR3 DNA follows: TGTGCCAGCAGTCCCCCGATGGGGACTAATGAAAAACTGTTTTTT. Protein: CASSPPMGTNEKLFF.

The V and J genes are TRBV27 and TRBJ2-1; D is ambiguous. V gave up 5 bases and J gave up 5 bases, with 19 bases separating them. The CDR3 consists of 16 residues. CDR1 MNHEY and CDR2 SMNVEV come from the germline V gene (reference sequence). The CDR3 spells CASSTSGTRADNEQFF. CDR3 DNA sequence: TGTGCCAGCAGTACATCCGGTACCCGGGCCGACAATGAGCAGTTCTTC.

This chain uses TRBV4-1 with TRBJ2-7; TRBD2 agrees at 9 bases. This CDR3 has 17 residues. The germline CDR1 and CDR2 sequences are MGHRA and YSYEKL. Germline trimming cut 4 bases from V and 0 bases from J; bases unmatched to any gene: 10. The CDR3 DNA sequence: TGCGCCAGCAGCCCCGGGACGGCTAGCGGGGTCTCCTACGAGCAGTACTTC. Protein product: CASSPGTASGVSYEQYF.

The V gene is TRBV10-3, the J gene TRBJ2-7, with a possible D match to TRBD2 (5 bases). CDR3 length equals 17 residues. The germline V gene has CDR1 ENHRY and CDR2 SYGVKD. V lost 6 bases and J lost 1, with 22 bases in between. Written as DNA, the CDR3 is TGTGCCATCAGCCCGTTAGGCGGGCAGAGGCTTTCCTACGAGCAGTACTTC. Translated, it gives CAISPLGGQRLSYEQYF.

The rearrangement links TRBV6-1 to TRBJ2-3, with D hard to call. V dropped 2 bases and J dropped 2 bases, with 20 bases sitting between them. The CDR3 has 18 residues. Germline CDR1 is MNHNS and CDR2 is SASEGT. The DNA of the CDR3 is TGTGCCAGCAGTGAATGCATGGTACACGAGAAATCCACAGATACGCAGTATTTT. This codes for CASSECMVHEKSTDTQYF.